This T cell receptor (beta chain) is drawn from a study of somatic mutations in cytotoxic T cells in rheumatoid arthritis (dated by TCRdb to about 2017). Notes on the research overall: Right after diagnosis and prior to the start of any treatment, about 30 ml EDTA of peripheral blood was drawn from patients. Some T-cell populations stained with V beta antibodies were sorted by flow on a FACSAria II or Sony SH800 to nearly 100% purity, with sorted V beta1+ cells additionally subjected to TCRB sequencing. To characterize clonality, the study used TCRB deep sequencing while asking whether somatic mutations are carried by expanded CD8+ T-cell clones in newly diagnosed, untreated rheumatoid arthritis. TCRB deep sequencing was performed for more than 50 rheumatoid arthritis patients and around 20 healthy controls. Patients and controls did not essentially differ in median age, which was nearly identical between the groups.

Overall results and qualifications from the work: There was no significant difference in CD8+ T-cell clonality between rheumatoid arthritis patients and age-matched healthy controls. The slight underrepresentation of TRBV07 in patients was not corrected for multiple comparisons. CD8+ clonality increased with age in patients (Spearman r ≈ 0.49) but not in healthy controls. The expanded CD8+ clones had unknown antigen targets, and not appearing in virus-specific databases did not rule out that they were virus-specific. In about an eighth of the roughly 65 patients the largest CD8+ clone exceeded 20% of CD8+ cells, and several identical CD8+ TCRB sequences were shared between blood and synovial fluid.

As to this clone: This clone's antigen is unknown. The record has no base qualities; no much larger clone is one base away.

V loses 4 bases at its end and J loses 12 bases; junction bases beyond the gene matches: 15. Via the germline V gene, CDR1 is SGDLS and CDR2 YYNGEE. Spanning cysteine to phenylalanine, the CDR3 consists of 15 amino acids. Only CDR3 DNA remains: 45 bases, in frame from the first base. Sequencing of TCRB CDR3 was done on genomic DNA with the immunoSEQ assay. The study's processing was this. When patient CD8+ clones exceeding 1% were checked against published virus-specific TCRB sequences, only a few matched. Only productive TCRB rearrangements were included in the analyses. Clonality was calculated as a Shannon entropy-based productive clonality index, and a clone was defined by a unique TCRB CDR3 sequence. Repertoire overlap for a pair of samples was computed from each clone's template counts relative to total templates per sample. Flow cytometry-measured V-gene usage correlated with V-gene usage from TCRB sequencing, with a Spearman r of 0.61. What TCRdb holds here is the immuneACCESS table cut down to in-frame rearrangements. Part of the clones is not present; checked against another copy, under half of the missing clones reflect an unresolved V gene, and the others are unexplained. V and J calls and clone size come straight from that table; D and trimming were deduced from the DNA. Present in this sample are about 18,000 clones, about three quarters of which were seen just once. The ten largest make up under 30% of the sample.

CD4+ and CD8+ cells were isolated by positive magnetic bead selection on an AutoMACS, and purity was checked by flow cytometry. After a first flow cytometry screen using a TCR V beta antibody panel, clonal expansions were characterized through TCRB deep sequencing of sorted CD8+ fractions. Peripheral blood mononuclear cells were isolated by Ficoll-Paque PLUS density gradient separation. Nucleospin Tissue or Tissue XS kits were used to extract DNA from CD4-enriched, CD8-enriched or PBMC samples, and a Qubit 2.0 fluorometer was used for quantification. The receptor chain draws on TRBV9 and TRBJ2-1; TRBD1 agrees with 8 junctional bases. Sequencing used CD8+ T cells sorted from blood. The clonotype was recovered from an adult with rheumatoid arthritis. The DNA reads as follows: TGTGCCAGCAGCTCAACCGGGACAGGCGACTCTCGGCAGTTCTTC. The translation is CASSSTGTGDSRQFF.